One sample yielded the 10 T cell receptor beta chains listed below, sequenced in a study of spatial heterogeneity in lung cancer. Overall study results and limits: One measure, the expanded intratumoral alpha and beta TCR count, tracked tumor mutation counts.

Time point denoted: sample taken at primary tumor resection. No antigen has been assigned to these receptors. TCRdb reprocessed the 5' RACE reads with MiXCR, giving one entry per CDR3 protein. Found here are fewer than 15,000 distinct CDR3 sequences, about 6% of them singletons; the top ten hold more than 9.5%. The material sequenced was lung tumor tissue, taken at surgery. The receptors were sampled from a female donor with early-stage non-small cell lung cancer.

This clonotype showed up many times. A library made for alpha chains picked up this beta chain off target, so its size means little. The genes are TRBV27 and TRBJ2-7; TRBD1 might be the D (5 bases). The germline CDR1 and CDR2 sequences are MNHEY and SMNVEV (reference sequence). The CDR3 has 15 residues. V was pared by 8 bases and J by 0 bases, with 17 bases between. CDR3 nucleotides: TGTGCCAGCTCCTCTACAGGCCTGAGCTCCTACGAGCAGTACTTC. This sequence encodes CASSSTGLSSYEQYF.

This clonotype was picked up many times. In a library made to pick up alpha chains, this beta chain is a stray read with a size that means little. The chain joins TRBV3-1 to TRBJ2-3; D uncertain. Per the germline V gene, CDR1 is LGHDT and CDR2 is YNNKEL (reference sequence). The CDR3 covers 14 residues. V lost 5 bases to trimming and J lost 2 bases, with 11 bases between them. The DNA of the CDR3 is TGTGCCAGCAGCAAATATCAAGTCACAGATACGCAGTATTTT. This encodes CASSKYQVTDTQYF.

This clonotype occurred many times. This beta chain turned up in a library designed for alpha chains; as an off-target read, its abundance says little. The chain links TRBV7-3 to TRBJ1-5; 9 bases map to TRBD1. There are 15 residues in the CDR3. V lost 6 bases to trimming and J lost 2 bases; unmatched junction nucleotides: 5. Germline CDR1 is SGHTA and CDR2 is FQGTGA. CDR3 loop: CASSPGDRGNQPQHF. The CDR3 bases are TGTGCCAGCAGTCCTGGGGACAGGGGCAATCAGCCCCAGCATTTT.

There are many counts of this clonotype. With the library built for alpha chains, this beta chain is off target and its frequency is not meaningful. The chain couples TRBV5-5 to TRBJ2-2, with 9 bases fitting TRBD2. The CDR3 is made up of 15 amino acids. CDR1 and CDR2 (germline): SGHKS, YYEKEE (reference sequence). The V gene end was trimmed by 5 bases and the J gene end by 6 bases; junction bases not matched to a gene: 8. CDR3 region: CASSRGGAMAGELFF. CDR3 nucleotides: TGTGCCAGCAGTCGCGGGGGGGCCATGGCCGGGGAGCTGTTTTTT.

By share, this clonotype counts as medium-sized (0.01 to 0.1%). For a library built for alpha chains, this beta chain is a stray read; little rests on its size. The chain links TRBV5-1 to TRBJ2-7; D might be TRBD1 (5 bases). The CDR3 is made up of 15 amino acids. V was shortened by 1 base and J by 4 bases, with 15 bases between the two germline ends. Germline assignment: CDR1 SGHRS and CDR2 YFSETQ. The CDR3 region is CASSLSRQTTYEQYF. The CDR3 bases are TGCGCCAGCAGCTTGTCCCGACAGACGACTTACGAGCAGTACTTC.

The table lists this clonotype with many counts. In a library made to pick up alpha chains, this beta chain is a stray read with a size that means little. V gene TRBV5-4 combines with J gene TRBJ2-7, with 9 positions matching TRBD1. V lost 4 bases and J lost 4; bases outside the gene matches: 9. Germline V gives CDR1 SGHNT, CDR2 YYREEE (reference sequence). CDR3 size: 15 residues. The chain's CDR3 is CASSRLTGGTYEQYF. Written as DNA, the CDR3 is TGTGCCAGCAGCCGGTTGACAGGGGGGACGTACGAGCAGTACTTC.

This clonotype was observed many times. The library was built for alpha chains, so this beta chain is an off-target read and its size means little. The chain joins TRBV4-1 to TRBJ1-1; D unresolved. Trimming left V 1 base short and J 0 bases short, with 9 bases between. CDR1 is MGHRA and CDR2 is YSYEKL in the germline V gene. The CDR3 is 15 amino acids. CDR3 amino acids: CASSQGPQVNTEAFF. CDR3 nucleotides: TGCGCCAGCAGCCAAGGCCCTCAGGTGAACACTGAAGCTTTCTTT.

This clonotype was seen ten or more times. This beta chain turned up in a library designed for alpha chains; as an off-target read, its abundance says little. The CDR3 DNA sequence: TGTGCCAGCAGCACCTCCCCCCGGGGGGGCACAGATACGCAGTATTTT. This gives the protein CASSTSPRGGTDTQYF. This chain connects TRBV9 to TRBJ2-3, with TRBD2 identical over 7 bases. V lost 4 bases and J lost 1; bases outside the gene matches: 9. From germline, CDR1 is SGDLS and CDR2 YYNGEE. The CDR3 has 16 amino acids.

The sample holds many counts of this clonotype. Because this beta chain is a stray read in a library intended to capture alpha chains, its abundance should not be given much weight. The chain has TRBV7-9 and TRBJ2-7; maybe TRBD2 (5 bases). CDR1 and CDR2 (germline): SEHNR, FQNEAQ (reference sequence). This CDR3 comprises 16 residues. V lost 5 bases and J 4 bases, leaving 21 bases between the germline ends. CDR3 region: CASSRNPMRVGYEQYF. Written as DNA, the CDR3 is TGTGCCAGCAGCCGTAATCCGATGAGGGTGGGGTACGAGCAGTACTTC.

In its sample, this clonotype was seen many times. The library was built for alpha chains, so this beta chain is an off-target read and its size means little. The CDR3 reads CASSQADSSFYGYTF. CDR3 in DNA: TGTGCCAGCAGCCAAGCGGACAGCTCCTTTTATGGCTACACCTTC. The genes are TRBV3-1 and TRBJ1-2, with D perhaps TRBD1 (6 bases). CDR3 size: 15 residues. Trimming pared 1 base from V and 5 bases from J, leaving 14 bases between. Germline assignment: CDR1 LGHDT and CDR2 YNNKEL (reference sequence).